This T cell receptor beta chain was recorded in a study of blood T cell repertoires in COVID-19 (dated by TCRdb to 2018 to 2021). Looking at the study overall: The collaborator samples originated in the United States, Italy and Spain and spanned the acute and convalescent phases of COVID-19. The material from the prospective study consisted of cDNA or gDNA derived from T cells, B-cell-depleted T cells, or PBMCs. Deeply sampled blood TCRbeta repertoires from subjects exposed to, actively infected with, or recovered from COVID-19 were included in the dataset. The repertoires were made available in a free public database intended to serve as a resource for research on the immune response to SARS-CoV-2. The samples were drawn from two sources: the first 160 participants of the ongoing ImmuneRACE study, and some 1,300 subjects contributed by 6 global collaborators. The sample metadata nearly always contained a de-identified subject ID, COVID-19 status, age in years and sex. Where available, HLA class I and class II types were obtained from metadata supplied by the sample provider rather than from assay-based typing.

General conclusions and limits of the study: Clinical and demographic metadata were provided uncurated, with the amount varying by source and participant.

The V and J ends are trimmed by 6 bases and 5 bases, leaving 16 bases between them. In the germline V gene (reference sequence), CDR1 corresponds to LNHDA and CDR2 to SQIVND. Including cysteine and phenylalanine, the CDR3 has 14 amino acids. Here the CDR3 DNA is all that survives: 42 bases in frame from base 1. Comment on this clone: Its recognized antigen is unknown. The record has no base qualities; no much larger clone is one base away.

The immunoSEQ Assay, a bias-controlled multiplex PCR, was used to amplify TCRbeta CDR3 regions from genomic DNA. On the authors' methods: Within the assay, amplification of reference gene primers was used to estimate how many nucleated cells each sample contained. To quantify the absolute abundance of each unique TCRbeta CDR3 rearrangement, sequence reads were collapsed and filtered. For each sample, productive Simpson clonality was calculated by taking the square root of Simpson's diversity index across productive rearrangements. TCRdb retrieved this table from immuneACCESS and kept in-frame rearrangements only. Not all clones are present; in checked studies, unresolved V genes account for under half, and no reason is known for the remainder. The DNA gave D and trimming, while V, J and clone size come from that table. For this sample there are fewer than 250,000 clones; around 85% appear just once. The biggest ten clones account for 3% to 4.5% of the sample.

Participants in the prospective study were enrolled through a virtual design, were aged roughly 18 to 100 years, and lived in approximately 24 United States geographic areas. In the prospective study, participants were assigned to cohorts based on the clinical history participants reported in a screening survey and a study questionnaire. In the prospective study, mobile phlebotomists collected whole blood, serum and a nasopharyngeal or oropharyngeal swab from each participant. Additional blood draws and questionnaires over an approximately 2-month period could optionally be provided by prospective study participants. Before DNA extraction, blood samples from the prospective study were shipped at room temperature or frozen.

The rearranged chain carries TRBV19 and TRBJ1-1; the D gene is perhaps TRBD1, on 6 matching bases. Sequenced: PBMCs or T cells enriched from blood (not recorded which). This receptor was obtained from a woman aged 40-49 years with acute COVID-19. The CDR3 protein is CASSTGTIRTEAFF. The sequenced DNA is TGTGCCAGTAGCACCGGGACAATTAGAACTGAAGCTTTCTTT.